This TCR beta chain came from a study of Graves' ophthalmopathy and Graves' hyperthyroidism (dated by TCRdb to between 2017 and 2018). Context from the whole study: Peripheral blood was collected at initial diagnosis, prior to any treatment. After sampling, hyperthyroidism patients received methimazole starting at 30 mg daily, and ophthalmopathy patients received high-dose intravenous methylprednisolone. An independent validation cohort was composed of 18 hyperthyroidism patients and about 17 patients who later progressed from hyperthyroidism to ophthalmopathy. To tell Graves' ophthalmopathy apart from Graves' hyperthyroidism, and to predict which patients would progress to ophthalmopathy, the study relied on TCR beta repertoire signatures. In over 5 hyperthyroidism patients, the T-cell repertoire of thyroid tissue was compared with the T-cell repertoire of blood. To explore V-J signatures distinguishing ophthalmopathy from hyperthyroidism, a discovery set of 100 patients (about 41 ophthalmopathy, about 57 stable hyperthyroidism) was enrolled. In total, approximately 140 blood samples were TCR-sequenced: approximately 42 ophthalmopathy, some 75 hyperthyroidism and some 17 hyperthyroidism-to-ophthalmopathy patients. The study at large found these results: In cross-validation, the 13-signature model distinguished ophthalmopathy from stable hyperthyroidism with 87.88% sensitivity and approximately 81% specificity, while in the test set the corresponding values were about 80% and 75%. In validation, the model predicted ophthalmopathy progression with 55% to 71% sensitivity and around 72% specificity; approximately 12 predicted patients were CT-confirmed with GO in a median of around 6 months. Among expanded thyroid clonotypes with frequency above 0.001, most also showed up in blood, which suggests that blood repertoires may reflect the thyroid immune response. Sample size was not predetermined statistically, and investigators were not blinded to group allocation.

Hyperthyroidism was considered stable if no progression to ophthalmopathy occurred within 18 months of follow-up. The hyperthyroidism patients were 18 to 65 years old and newly diagnosed, with a disease duration of less than 2 months. Patients with other autoimmune diseases, uncontrolled infections, pregnancy or lactation were excluded. Diagnosis was based on clinical symptoms, serum thyroxine, TRAb, thyroid ultrasound and orbital computed tomography. PBMCs were isolated from 10 ml of fresh peripheral blood by Ficoll-Paque density gradient centrifugation. Total RNA was extracted using Trizol reagent, and RNA quality was checked on an Agilent 2100 Bioanalyzer. The CDR3 holds 12 amino acids from the cysteine to the phenylalanine. Only the CDR3 DNA stays, 36 bases, in frame from base 1. In the germline V gene, CDR1 corresponds to SGHTA and CDR2 to FQGNSA. V gives up 8 bases and J gives up 4 bases, and the segment between their germline ends measures 10 bases.

TCR beta CDR3 regions were amplified from RNA transcripts for repertoire sequencing. A first-round RT-PCR used HTBI primers with the Qiagen OneStep RT-PCR kit, followed by a second-round multiplex PCR, size selection and purification. Libraries were sequenced paired-end with 100 bp reads on an Illumina HiSeq2000. The study's processing was this. SOAPnuke was used for read processing, and reads with adapters, uncalled bases, a mean Phred below 15, or no exact constant-primer or identifier match were discarded. COPE v1.2.5 was used to merge the high-quality paired reads. Each unique nucleotide sequence was defined as a clonotype, and clonotypes were aligned to IMGT TRB V, D and J references with MiTCR v1.1. The analysis was limited to V-J combinations with a frequency above 0.0001, which together covered just over 98% of the repertoires. A TCR clonal expansion and chaos score per V-J combination was defined as the ratio of F50 clonal expansion to chaos observed in the TCRdist matrix. Welch's t-statistics and random forest were used to reduce features to some 13 V-J combinations, which were fed into a naive Bayes classifier. The similarity between thyroid and blood repertoires was quantified using the Morisita-Horn index. In-frame beta chains were kept once TCRdb had trimmed the public reads at Q25 with fastp and called clones with MiXCR. Rows merge per CDR3 protein into single entries with the most common DNA and genes. TCRdb assigned the V and J calls; the authors' analysis was not used. The sample table lists roughly 350,000 distinct CDR3 sequences, roughly 15% of them with a count of one. The ten largest clones represent 2.4% of the sample.

Details on this clonotype: Its recognized antigen is unknown. No much larger clone exists at a distance of one base, and base qualities are not known.

The V gene is TRBV7-2 and the J gene is TRBJ2-3; the D region possibly corresponds to TRBD2 (5 bases align). The sequence came from an adult woman with stable Graves' hyperthyroidism. What was sequenced was peripheral blood. The DNA reads TGTGCCAGCGCTAGCTTCTCAGATACGCAGTATTTT. Its protein is CASASFSDTQYF.